These 18 T cell receptor beta chains came from one sample sequenced in a study of blood T cell repertoires in COVID-19. Data came from immunoSEQ multiplex PCR; TCRdb stores just in-frame clones and leaves some out. The sample gives almost 200,000 clones, approximately 87% of which show up once; 0.65% to 0.95% is in the top ten. Source material: peripheral blood. The receptor source for this set is a woman in her 70s with acute or convalescent COVID-19.

CDR3 amino acids: CASITPGSAYGYTF. CDR3 in DNA: TGTGCCAGCATCACCCCAGGGTCGGCCTATGGCTACACCTTC. This chain joins TRBV6-5 and TRBJ1-2; tentative D call: TRBD1 (5 bases). The length of the CDR3 is 14 residues. The V gene lost 7 bases and the J gene lost 4 bases, with 16 bases spanning the gap. Germline V gene lookup returns CDR1 MNHEY and CDR2 SVGAGI.

The rearrangement uses TRBV6-6 and TRBJ2-1; no reliable D call. The CDR3 extends over 12 amino acids. V was clipped by 4 bases and J by 4 bases, with 5 bases between them. Germline V gives CDR1 MNHNY, CDR2 SVGAGI (reference sequence). As DNA, the CDR3 is TGTGCCAGCAGTTTTAAATACAATGAGCAGTTCTTC. It specifies CASSFKYNEQFF.

The chain recombines TRBV9 with TRBJ2-2, with D possibly TRBD2 on 6 matching bases. CDR3 size: 15 residues. Germline CDR1 SGDLS, CDR2 YYNGEE. V gave up 2 bases and J gave up 6 bases, with 14 bases separating them. The CDR3 nucleotides read TGTGCCAGCAGCGTCGGGACTCCTGGGGCCGGGGAGCTGTTTTTT. This translates into CASSVGTPGAGELFF.

This clone has a single count. The chain has TRBV12-3 or TRBV12-4 and TRBJ1-6, with 7 nucleotides matching TRBD1. After removal of 5 bases from V and 10 bases from J, the junction contained 5 bases not matched to a gene. This CDR3 comprises 13 residues. CDR3 residues: CASSGGQLSPLHF. CDR3 coding DNA: TGTGCCAGCAGTGGGGGACAGTTGTCACCCCTCCACTTT.

The rearrangement links TRBV19 to TRBJ2-6, with D possibly TRBD2 on 6 matching bases. The CDR3 runs 16 residues. V was cut by 5 bases and J by 2 bases, with 13 bases left in between. In germline, CDR1 is LNHDA, CDR2 SQIVND (reference sequence). CDR3 nucleotide sequence: TGTGCCAGTAGTTCCCCGGGAGACCCTGGGGCCAACGTCCTGACTTTC. It encodes CASSSPGDPGANVLTF.

This clone has ten or more counts. The V and J genes are TRBV19 and TRBJ2-7, with 8 bases identical to TRBD1. With V trimmed by 3 bases and J by 5 bases, 3 bases remained unmatched. Germline V gene sequence: CDR1 LNHDA, CDR2 SQIVND (reference sequence). The CDR3 has 13 residues. The CDR3: CASSIMTGDEQYF. CDR3 nucleotides: TGTGCCAGTAGTATCATGACAGGGGACGAGCAGTACTTC.

V gene TRBV27 combines with J gene TRBJ2-1; 13 positions agree with TRBD2. The J segment lost 2 bases and the V segment lost 5 bases, leaving 18 bases of the junction unmatched. Per germline, CDR1 MNHEY and CDR2 SMNVEV (reference sequence). The length of the CDR3 is 21 residues. The CDR3 DNA follows: TGTGCCAGCAGTGGGAGAATAGGACTAGCGGGAGTGAGAGGTACCTACAATGAGCAGTTCTTC. It is translated as CASSGRIGLAGVRGTYNEQFF.

DNA for the CDR3: TGCAGTGCTAGAATTACTTACGAGCAGTACTTC. Its translation: CSARITYEQYF. This sequence joins TRBV20-1 and TRBJ2-7, with no clear D. V gave up 2 bases and J gave up 4 bases, with 6 bases separating them. The V gene's germline CDR1 is DFQATT and CDR2 SNEGSKA (reference sequence). This CDR3 contains 11 residues.

As concerns this clone: Other DNA sequences in this sample translate to the same CDR3. The gene calls are TRBV28 and TRBJ2-7; TRBD1 aligns across 12 bases. Germline V CDR1 and CDR2: MDHEN, SYDVKM. This CDR3 region has 15 residues. V trimming: 3 bases; J trimming: 5 bases; junction bases outside the gene matches: 5. In DNA form, the CDR3 reads TGTGCCAGCAGTTTCCGCGGGACAGGGGGCCACGAGCAGTACTTC. Translated, it gives CASSFRGTGGHEQYF.

The chain links TRBV11-2 to TRBJ2-1, with D maybe TRBD2 (7 bases). The CDR3 length is 15 residues. V was trimmed by 7 bases and J by 0 bases, leaving 13 bases between them. Looked up from germline, CDR1 is SGHAT and CDR2 is FQNNGV. CDR3 sequence reads: CASIRGASSYNEQFF. CDR3 DNA: TGTGCCAGCATCCGGGGGGCGAGCTCCTACAATGAGCAGTTCTTC.

V and J are TRBV7-2 and TRBJ2-2; TRBD1 matches 7 bases. This CDR3 contains 14 residues. V trimming: 5 bases; J trimming: 4 bases; junction bases outside the gene matches: 4. The germline V gene encodes CDR1 SGHTA and CDR2 FQGNSA. The CDR3 loop reads CASSRRGSTGELFF. The CDR3, as DNA: TGTGCCAGCAGCCGCAGGGGGAGCACCGGGGAGCTGTTTTTT.

The chain uses TRBV4-3 and TRBJ2-1; D is possibly TRBD2 (6 bases). Trimming left V 4 bases short and J 12 bases short, with 19 bases between. From germline, CDR1 is LGHNA and CDR2 YSLEER. The CDR3 contains 14 residues. CDR3: CASSLTGVTMGQFF. Written as DNA, the CDR3 is TGCGCCAGCAGCCTCACGGGAGTTACAATGGGGCAGTTCTTC.

V usage is TRBV5-6 and J usage is TRBJ1-3; D remains unclear. Germline V gene data show CDR1 as SGHDT and CDR2 as YYEEEE. V lost 6 bases, J lost 4 bases, and 20 bases lay in between. The CDR3 runs to 16 residues. The CDR3 sequence: CASNQRGGPAGNTIYF. As DNA, the CDR3 is TGTGCCAGCAACCAAAGAGGAGGACCGGCGGGAAACACCATATATTTT.

The chain recombines TRBV10-1 with TRBJ1-2; 9 bases match TRBD1. CDR1 and CDR2 from the germline V gene are WNHNN and SYGVQD (reference sequence). With V trimmed by 6 bases and J by 5 bases, 4 bases remained unmatched. The CDR3 consists of 13 residues. Here the CDR3 reads CASSHGQGYGYTF. The CDR3 DNA follows: TGCGCCAGCAGCCACGGACAGGGGTATGGCTACACCTTC.

This clone was detected only once. The chain links TRBV28 to TRBJ1-5; D perhaps matches TRBD1 (6 bases). CDR1 is MDHEN and CDR2 is SYDVKM in the germline V gene. This CDR3 region has 12 residues. Trimming took 5 bases from V and 6 from J, leaving 8 bases between them. This CDR3 is CASSGGIQPQHF. In DNA, the CDR3 is TGTGCCAGCAGTGGGGGCATTCAGCCCCAGCATTTT.

This clone was counted a single time. This chain joins TRBV9 and TRBJ1-4, with TRBD1 identical over 10 bases. Germline lookup yields CDR1 SGDLS and CDR2 YYNGEE. The CDR3 is made up of 15 amino acids. The junction had 7 bases not matched to a gene; V was cut back by 4 bases and J by 7 bases. As DNA, the CDR3 is TGTGCCAGCAGCACACGGGACAGGGGATTTGAAAAACTGTTTTTT. Its protein product is CASSTRDRGFEKLFF.

The V gene is TRBV7-2, the J gene TRBJ2-1, with 7 bases identical to TRBD2. Germline-derived CDR1 and CDR2 are SGHTA and FQGNSA. V lost 4 bases, J lost 10 bases, and 16 bases stayed unmatched. The CDR3 extends over 16 amino acids. For the CDR3, the DNA is TGTGCCAGCAGCTGGCCGCGCGGGAGTGTTTCGAGAGAGCAGTTCTTC. It translates to CASSWPRGSVSREQFF.

The gene calls are TRBV3-1 (or the pseudogene TRBV3-2) and TRBJ2-1, with 7 bases identical to TRBD2. The CDR3 consists of 14 residues. Looked up from germline, CDR1 is LGHDT and CDR2 is YNNKEL (reference sequence). The trim removed 1 base at V and 7 bases at J, leaving 4 bases unmatched. The DNA of the CDR3 is TGTGCCAGCAGCCAAGGGGGGGGATGGAATGAGCAGTTCTTC. Protein product: CASSQGGGWNEQFF.